This entry lists 13 T cell receptor beta chains sequenced from one sample in a study of CXCR3-negative and CXCR3-positive naive CD8 T cells. Carrying UMI labels, the TRB cDNA libraries were prepared through 5' RACE. One entry per CDR3 protein, without DNA, is what TCRdb gives after re-calling the 5' RACE reads. The sample spans roughly 89,000 distinct CDR3 sequences; the ten largest clones claim around 1.7%. Sequencing input: naive CXCR3- CD8+ T cells from blood. Subset of the sample: CD45RO-CCR7+CD27+CD95- naive CD8+ T cells lacking CXCR3 (TNR3-). The source is a human donor in good health. Some clones in this sample may be carry-over from other donors' samples.

The V call is TRBV6-5, the J call TRBJ2-1. Germline assignment: CDR1 MNHEY and CDR2 SVGAGI. The CDR3 consists of 11 residues. The CDR3 sequence is CASSYDLEQFF.

The genes are TRBV28 and TRBJ1-1. Germline values: CDR1 MDHEN, CDR2 SYDVKM. This CDR3 has 14 amino acids. The CDR3 here is CASSPEGIRTEAFF.

The rearrangement joins TRBV12-3 or TRBV12-4 to TRBJ2-2. This CDR3 comprises 13 residues. The CDR3 reads CASSPAETGELFF.

This rearrangement joins TRBV7-2 to TRBJ2-7; TCRdb's D gene call, TRBD1, goes unchecked for lack of DNA. The CDR3 contains 14 residues. Germline CDR1 is SGHTA and CDR2 is FQGNSA. CDR3 sequence: CASRPSGGTYEQYF.

The chain joins TRBV12-3 or TRBV12-4 to TRBJ2-7; TCRdb names TRBD1, which stays unverified in the absence of DNA. The CDR3 runs to 15 residues. CDR3 loop: CASSLGPLGSYEQYF.

This rearrangement joins TRBV5-1 to TRBJ2-7; without DNA, the TCRdb call of TRBD1 cannot be checked. The CDR3 has 13 residues. Germline V gene sequence: CDR1 SGHRS, CDR2 YFSETQ. The CDR3 is CASSPGVSYEQYF.

The V call is TRBV19, the J call TRBJ2-1; TCRdb names TRBD1, which stays unverified in the absence of DNA. There are 15 residues in the CDR3. The germline V gene has CDR1 LNHDA and CDR2 SQIVND (reference sequence). This CDR3 is CASNPSEGDYNEQFF. Full variable domain (remainder filled in from reference TRBV19 and TRBJ2-1): DGGITQSPKYLFRKEGQNVTLSCEQNLNHDAMYWYRQDPGQGLRLIYYSQIVNDFQKGDIAEGYSVSREKKESFPLTVTSAQKNPTAFYLCASNPSEGDYNEQFFGPGTRLTVL.

The chain uses TRBV7-2 and TRBJ2-3; no DNA is available, so the TRBD1 call from TCRdb remains unchecked. The CDR3 is made up of 12 amino acids. Looked up from germline, CDR1 is SGHTA and CDR2 is FQGNSA. CDR3 region: CASSSGTVGQYF.

The chain employs TRBV4-1 and TRBJ2-1. The germline CDR1 and CDR2 sequences are MGHRA and YSYEKL. CDR3 length: 17 amino acids. This chain's CDR3 is CASSPILRGSAYNEQFF.

This chain uses TRBV29-1 with TRBJ2-3; checking the TCRdb D call of TRBD1 is not possible without DNA. The CDR3 runs to 15 residues. Germline V gives CDR1 SQVTM, CDR2 ANQGSEA. The chain's CDR3 is CSVEGWPSPEDTQYF.

V gene TRBV5-1 combines with J gene TRBJ1-2; the D gene TCRdb calls, TRBD1, cannot be checked with no DNA. This CDR3 contains 12 residues. Per germline, CDR1 SGHRS and CDR2 YFSETQ. The CDR3 sequence: CASSYDSYGYTF.

This rearrangement joins TRBV7-9 to TRBJ2-1; with no DNA, the TCRdb D assignment of TRBD1 cannot be verified. There are 14 residues in the CDR3. Germline V lookup: CDR1 SEHNR, CDR2 FQNEAQ (reference sequence). The chain's CDR3 is CASSGGGKYNEQFF.

The J gene is TRBJ2-5, the V gene TRBV2; as DNA is missing, the TRBD1 call by TCRdb cannot be tested. Germline V gives CDR1 SNHLY, CDR2 FYNNEI. The CDR3 has 14 residues. The CDR3 sequence is CASDPGLRKETQYF.